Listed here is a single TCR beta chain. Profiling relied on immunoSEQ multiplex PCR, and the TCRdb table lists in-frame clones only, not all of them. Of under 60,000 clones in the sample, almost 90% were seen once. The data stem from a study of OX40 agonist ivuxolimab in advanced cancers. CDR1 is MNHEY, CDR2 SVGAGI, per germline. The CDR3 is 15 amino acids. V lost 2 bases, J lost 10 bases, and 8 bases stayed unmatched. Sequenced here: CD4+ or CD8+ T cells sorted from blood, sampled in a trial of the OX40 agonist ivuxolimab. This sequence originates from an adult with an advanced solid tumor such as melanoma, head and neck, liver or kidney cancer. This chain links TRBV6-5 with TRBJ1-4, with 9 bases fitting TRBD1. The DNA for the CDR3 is TGTGCCAGCAGTTACCCTTCGACAGGGGGAGGAAAACTGTTTTTT. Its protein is CASSYPSTGGGKLFF.